Shown below are 32 T cell receptor beta chains from a single sample sequenced in a study of T cell responses to AZD1222 COVID-19 vaccine. Libraries were prepared by immunoSEQ multiplex PCR; TCRdb keeps only in-frame clonotypes and omits some of them. The top ten hold around 10% of the sample, which has 75,000 to 100,000 clones, approximately 86% seen once. This specimen consisted of peripheral blood, obtained on day 0 of MenACWY control vaccination. The receptor set was obtained from an adult in good health.

The V call is TRBV7-3, the J call TRBJ2-1; no firm D call. V was cut by 5 bases and J by 6 bases, with 8 bases left in between. Germline V gene sequence: CDR1 SGHTA, CDR2 FQGTGA. The CDR3 extends over 12 amino acids. Here the CDR3 DNA reads TGTGCCAGCAGCCCCCGACCCAATGAGCAGTTCTTC. The encoded protein is CASSPRPNEQFF. The whole variable domain, filled in from reference TRBV7-3 and TRBJ2-1, reads GAGVSQTPSNKVTEKGKYVELRCDPISGHTALYWYRQSLGQGPEFLIYFQGTGAADDSGLPNDRFFAVRPEGSVSTLKIQRTERGDSAVYLCASSPRPNEQFFGPGTRLTVL.

V and J are TRBV5-6 and TRBJ1-1, with D tentatively TRBD1 (6 bases). This CDR3 has 13 amino acids. Germline V lookup: CDR1 SGHDT, CDR2 YYEEEE. V gave up 2 bases and J gave up 5 bases, with 10 bases separating them. The CDR3 DNA sequence: TGTGCCAGCAGCTTTCAGGGGAGGACTGAAGCTTTCTTT. Translation gives CASSFQGRTEAFF.

This sequence joins TRBV5-1 and TRBJ1-5, with 9 bases matching TRBD1. V shed 4 bases and J 7 bases; nucleotides not matched to a gene: 12. Germline V CDR1 and CDR2: SGHRS, YFSETQ. CDR3 length equals 16 residues. CDR3 sequence reads: CASSPSFGQGYQPQHF. CDR3 coding DNA: TGCGCCAGCAGCCCTTCGTTTGGACAGGGGTACCAGCCCCAGCATTTT.

V and J are TRBV7-6 and TRBJ1-2; 7 bases are a match to TRBD1. This CDR3 has 14 amino acids. CDR1 is SGHVS, CDR2 FNYEAQ, per germline. The trim removed 5 bases at V and 1 base at J, leaving 4 bases unmatched. The CDR3 sequence is CASSRDSHNYGYTF. As DNA, the CDR3 is TGTGCCAGCAGCAGGGACAGCCATAACTATGGCTACACCTTC.

V usage is TRBV5-1 and J usage is TRBJ2-5, with 11 bases fitting TRBD1. The germline CDR1 and CDR2 sequences are SGHRS and YFSETQ. The CDR3 is 15 residues long. The ends lost 4 bases at V and 5 bases at J; junction bases unmatched: 7. The CDR3 loop reads CASSTGQGAYETQYF. CDR3 nucleotide sequence: TGCGCCAGCAGCACCGGACAGGGGGCATATGAGACCCAGTACTTC. The whole variable domain, remainder taken from reference TRBV5-1 and TRBJ2-5, is KAGVTQTPRYLIKTRGQQVTLSCSPISGHRSVSWYQQTPGQGLQFLFEYFSETQRNKGNFPGRFSGRQFSNSRSEMNVSTLELGDSALYLCASSTGQGAYETQYFGPGTRLLVL.

The V gene is TRBV28, the J gene TRBJ1-1, with D possibly TRBD1 on 5 matching bases. V dropped 1 base and J dropped 11 bases, with 14 bases sitting between them. The CDR3 extends over 13 amino acids. Germline lookup yields CDR1 MDHEN and CDR2 SYDVKM. The DNA of the CDR3 is TGTGCCAGCAGTTTATCGGGGCAAATAGGGGCTTTCTTT. Protein product: CASSLSGQIGAFF. The full variable domain, rest sourced from reference TRBV28 and TRBJ1-1, is DVKVTQSSRYLVKRTGEKVFLECVQDMDHENMFWYRQDPGLGLRLIYFSYDVKMKEKGDIPEGYSVSREKKERFSLILESASTNQTSMYLCASSLSGQIGAFFGQGTRLTVV.

This clone was counted once. This chain joins TRBV2 and TRBJ1-1; D possibly corresponds to TRBD1 (5 bases). V lost 4 bases, J lost 7 bases, and 22 bases lay in between. Germline values: CDR1 SNHLY, CDR2 FYNNEI. The CDR3 is made up of 16 amino acids. DNA for the CDR3: TGTGCCAGCAGTGTAAGGGGAGGTCCGCTGAATATTGAAGCTTTCTTT. Its protein product is CASSVRGGPLNIEAFF. Drawing the rest from reference TRBV2 and TRBJ1-1, the complete variable domain is EPEVTQTPSHQVTQMGQEVILRCVPISNHLYFYWYRQILGQKVEFLVSFYNNEISEKSEIFDDQFSVERPDGSNFTLKIRSTKLEDSAMYFCASSVRGGPLNIEAFFGQGTRLTVV.

The chain employs TRBV5-1 and TRBJ1-1; D gene uncertain. The CDR3 has 14 residues. Trimming pared 4 bases from V and 2 bases from J, leaving 12 bases between. Per germline, CDR1 SGHRS and CDR2 YFSETQ. The CDR3 nucleotides read TGCGCCAGCAGCGCAACCGGACTTAACACTGAAGCTTTCTTT. Translated: CASSATGLNTEAFF.

This clone turned up a few times. The chain combines TRBV3-1 (or the pseudogene TRBV3-2) with TRBJ2-5, with 11 bases that match TRBD2. Germline trimming cut 0 bases from V and 5 bases from J; bases unmatched to any gene: 8. Germline CDR1 reads LGHDT; CDR2 reads YNNKEL (reference sequence). This CDR3 spans 17 amino acids. This CDR3 reads CASSQDLAGGEGETQYF. The CDR3 DNA is TGTGCCAGCAGCCAAGACCTAGCGGGGGGTGAGGGGGAGACCCAGTACTTC.

CDR3 amino acids: CASSPQGEDNYGYTF. CDR3 sequence (DNA): TGTGCCAGTAGCCCTCAGGGGGAGGACAACTATGGCTACACCTTC. J is TRBJ1-2 and V is TRBV19; 7 bases agree with TRBD1. The germline CDR1 and CDR2 sequences are LNHDA and SQIVND (reference sequence). The CDR3 loop spans 15 amino acids. Trimming took 6 bases from V and 2 from J; bases not matched to a gene: 9.

CDR3 loop: CASSWDSSYEQYF. In nucleotides, the CDR3 is TGTGCCAGCAGCTGGGACAGCTCCTACGAGCAGTACTTC. The V gene is TRBV5-6, the J gene TRBJ2-7; TRBD1 aligns across 7 bases. The V gene's germline CDR1 is SGHDT and CDR2 YYEEEE. The junction had 0 bases not matched to a gene; V was cut back by 3 bases and J by 0 bases. The CDR3 spans 13 residues.

The J gene is TRBJ2-7, the V gene TRBV14, with TRBD2 matching over 8 bases. After removal of 1 base from V and 2 bases from J, the junction contained 4 bases not matched to a gene. This CDR3 has 15 residues. The germline V gene encodes CDR1 SGHDN and CDR2 FVKESK. For the CDR3, the DNA is TGTGCCAGCAGCCAAGGGACGGGGGGGGCCTACGAGCAGTACTTC. This gives the protein CASSQGTGGAYEQYF.

The chain recombines TRBV7-8 with TRBJ1-5; D remains unclear. Trimming left V 2 bases short and J 4 bases short, with 9 bases between. CDR3 length equals 14 residues. Per the germline V gene, CDR1 is SGHVS and CDR2 is FQNEAQ. This CDR3 is CASSLSRRNQPQHF. Written as DNA, the CDR3 is TGTGCCAGCAGCTTAAGCAGGAGGAATCAGCCCCAGCATTTT.

This clone was seen only once. The rearrangement joins TRBV5-6 to TRBJ2-3, with no clear D. Germline lookup yields CDR1 SGHDT and CDR2 YYEEEE. Trimming stripped 0 bases from V and 11 bases from J, with 19 bases between. CDR3 length: 15 residues. CDR3 in DNA: TGTGCCAGCAGCTTGGAGGCGCCTACCCCCATGAGGCAGTATTTT. Its protein is CASSLEAPTPMRQYF.

This clone was recorded once. The V and J genes are TRBV4-1 and TRBJ1-2, with D possibly being TRBD1 (5 bases). Germline assignment: CDR1 MGHRA and CDR2 YSYEKL. CDR3 length: 14 amino acids. Trimming left V 4 bases short and J 4 bases short, with 13 bases between. DNA of the CDR3: TGCGCCAGCAGCCCCGTGGGGGGAATCTATGGCTACACCTTC. Residues: CASSPVGGIYGYTF.

This clone was recorded a few times. The junction does not match germline at one end; this may be a read error. The gene calls are TRBV13 and TRBJ2-1; D might be TRBD2 (7 bases). The germline gives CDR1 PRHDT, CDR2 FYEKMQ (reference sequence). This CDR3 has 15 residues. The CDR3 reads CASSRGGGIYSEQFF. The CDR3, as DNA: TGTGCCAGCAGCAGGGGAGGGGGAATTTACAGTGAGCAGTTCTTC.

This chain links TRBV18 with TRBJ1-3; possibly TRBD1 for D (6 bases). CDR1 is KGHSH and CDR2 is LQKENI in the germline V gene. The CDR3 is 17 amino acids. Deletions cut 0 bases from V and 0 bases from J, with 12 bases between. The CDR3, as DNA: TGTGCCAGCTCACCACCGCAGGGGAAGATCTCTGGAAACACCATATATTTT. This codes for CASSPPQGKISGNTIYF.

This clone has just one count. This chain connects TRBV11-1 to TRBJ1-2; 8 bases are shared with TRBD1. Germline V lookup: CDR1 SGHAT, CDR2 FQDESV (reference sequence). This CDR3 spans 16 amino acids. The J segment lost 5 bases and the V segment lost 6 bases, leaving 14 bases of the junction unmatched. The chain's CDR3 is CASRSKEGTGTYGYTF. CDR3 bases: TGTGCCAGCAGATCAAAAGAGGGGACAGGCACATATGGCTACACCTTC. The variable domain in full, completed from reference TRBV11-1 and TRBJ1-2, reads EAEVAQSPRYKITEKSQAVAFWCDPISGHATLYWYRQILGQGPELLVQFQDESVVDDSQLPKDRFSAERLKGVDSTLKIQPAELGDSAMYLCASRSKEGTGTYGYTFGSGTRLTVV.

This clone was counted only a few times. The chain joins TRBV5-5 to TRBJ1-1, with a weak D call TRBD1 (5 bases). Germline V gives CDR1 SGHKS, CDR2 YYEKEE (reference sequence). This CDR3 is built from 16 residues. V lost 2 bases and J lost 1, with 15 bases in between. The CDR3 loop is CASSLTPGTENTEAFF. The CDR3 DNA reads TGTGCCAGCAGCTTAACACCCGGGACGGAGAACACTGAAGCTTTCTTT.

The chain combines TRBV19 with TRBJ1-2, with TRBD1 matching 9 bases. J was trimmed by 8 bases and V by 5 bases; bases with no gene match: 18. Germline V CDR1 and CDR2: LNHDA, SQIVND (reference sequence). The CDR3 length is 17 residues. CDR3 nucleotides: TGTGCCAGTAGTTCCGGTAGGGGACAGGGACTTCGAGGAGGCTACACCTTC. Protein product: CASSSGRGQGLRGGYTF.

V gene TRBV6-5 combines with J gene TRBJ2-2, with 11 bases that match TRBD2. The CDR3 consists of 16 residues. The junction had 4 bases not matched to a gene; V was cut back by 4 bases and J by 3 bases. Germline CDR1 is MNHEY and CDR2 is SVGAGI. The CDR3, as DNA: TGTGCCAGCAGTTTAGGACTAGCGGGTTACACCGGGGAGCTGTTTTTT. Protein product: CASSLGLAGYTGELFF.

This clone was counted once. The V and J genes are TRBV21-1 and TRBJ1-2; the table's TRBD1 call for D was not verified on the DNA. TRBV21-1 is described as a pseudogene. The CDR3 is made up of 12 amino acids. In DNA, the CDR3 is TGTGCCAGCAGCAACATGGGGGCGGGCTACACCTTC. It encodes CASSNMGAGYTF.

This clone was counted once. This rearrangement joins TRBV9 to TRBJ1-2; D is unclear. CDR3 length equals 14 residues. Per the germline V gene, CDR1 is SGDLS and CDR2 is YYNGEE. V lost 0 bases and J 8 bases, leaving 14 bases between the germline ends. The CDR3 loop is CASSVDQAGIGYTF. In nucleotides, the CDR3 is TGTGCCAGCAGCGTAGACCAGGCCGGGATAGGCTACACCTTC.

The chain joins TRBV27 to TRBJ2-7; TRBD1 matches 9 bases. Germline-derived CDR1 and CDR2 are MNHEY and SMNVEV (reference sequence). There are 14 residues in the CDR3. The V segment lost 3 bases and the J segment 3 bases; nucleotides outside the gene matches: 3. In DNA form, the CDR3 reads TGTGCCAGCAGTTTGGGGACAGGGTTCTACGAGCAGTACTTC. It specifies CASSLGTGFYEQYF.

V usage is TRBV24-1 and J usage is TRBJ1-2; no reliable D call. Trimming pared 6 bases from V and 0 bases from J, leaving 7 bases between. The germline gives CDR1 KGHDR, CDR2 SFDVKD. This CDR3 spans 13 amino acids. The DNA for the CDR3 is TGTGCCACCAGTCCAGGAGCTAACTATGGCTACACCTTC. Amino acids: CATSPGANYGYTF.

This clone has a handful of counts. V is TRBV24-1 and J is TRBJ1-5; 7 bases align to TRBD1. The J segment lost 2 bases and the V segment lost 9 bases, leaving 6 bases of the junction unmatched. CDR3 length equals 14 residues. The germline V gene encodes CDR1 KGHDR and CDR2 SFDVKD. The CDR3 here is CATQDRWGNQPQHF. CDR3 nucleotides: TGTGCCACCCAGGACAGGTGGGGCAATCAGCCCCAGCATTTT.

The rearrangement links TRBV14 to TRBJ2-1; D is unresolved. The CDR3 is made up of 13 amino acids. V lost 1 base and J 4 bases, leaving 5 bases between the germline ends. Germline loops: CDR1 SGHDN, CDR2 FVKESK. This CDR3 reads CASSQGAYNEQFF. In DNA form, the CDR3 reads TGTGCCAGCAGCCAAGGTGCTTACAATGAGCAGTTCTTC. Using reference TRBV14 and TRBJ2-1 for the parts outside the CDR3, the full variable domain is EAGVTQFPSHSVIEKGQTVTLRCDPISGHDNLYWYRRVMGKEIKFLLHFVKESKQDESGMPNNRFLAERTGGTYSTLKVQPAELEDSGVYFCASSQGAYNEQFFGPGTRLTVL.

The chain joins TRBV27 to TRBJ1-4, with no clear D. Germline CDR1 is MNHEY and CDR2 is SMNVEV (reference sequence). V lost 5 bases, J lost 0 bases, and 7 bases lay in between. CDR3 length: 14 amino acids. This CDR3 reads CASSPAATNEKLFF. The CDR3, as DNA: TGTGCCAGCAGTCCAGCTGCAACTAATGAAAAACTGTTTTTT.

This clone came up once. The chain joins TRBV4-1 to TRBJ1-5; the D gene is possibly TRBD1 (6 bases). Trimming took 2 bases from V and 7 from J, leaving 12 bases between them. The CDR3 runs to 14 residues. Looked up from germline, CDR1 is MGHRA and CDR2 is YSYEKL. The CDR3: CASSQQGTDQPQHF. For the CDR3, the DNA is TGCGCCAGCAGCCAACAGGGGACGGACCAGCCCCAGCATTTT.

The V call is TRBV7-2, the J call TRBJ2-7, with D possibly TRBD2 on 6 matching bases. Between the trimmed V and J ends, which lost 1 base and 5 bases, there was a span of 9 bases. The germline V gene has CDR1 SGHTA and CDR2 FQGNSA. This CDR3 is 13 amino acids long. CDR3 bases: TGTGCCAGCAGCTTAGTCGGCGGGGACGAGCAGTACTTC. This sequence encodes CASSLVGGDEQYF. Filled out from reference TRBV7-2 and TRBJ2-7, the complete variable domain reads GAGVSQSPSNKVTEKGKDVELRCDPISGHTALYWYRQSLGQGLEFLIYFQGNSAPDKSGLPSDRFSAERTGGSVSTLTIQRTQQEDSAVYLCASSLVGGDEQYFGPGTRLTVT.

In regard to this clone: In the same sample, other DNA sequences code for this CDR3. This chain links TRBV19 with TRBJ1-5, with 7 bases aligning to TRBD1. J gave up 2 bases and V 4 bases, and 2 bases lay outside the gene matches. Germline loops: CDR1 LNHDA, CDR2 SQIVND (reference sequence). This CDR3 region has 14 residues. CDR3 residues: CASSTGQGNQPQHF. CDR3 in DNA: TGTGCCAGTAGTACAGGACAGGGCAATCAGCCCCAGCATTTT.

The rearrangement joins TRBV4-3 to TRBJ1-6; perhaps TRBD1 as D (6 bases). Germline CDR1 LGHNA, CDR2 YSLEER. V shed 2 bases and J shed 7 bases, with 6 bases lying between them. The CDR3 runs 13 residues. Written as DNA, the CDR3 is TGCGCCAGCAGCCAACAGGGGAATTCACCCCTCCACTTT. Translation: CASSQQGNSPLHF.